This TCR beta chain was recorded in a study of CXCR3-negative and CXCR3-positive naive CD8 T cells. The germline V gene has CDR1 MDHEN and CDR2 SYDVKM. CDR3 length: 15 amino acids. Measured by frequency, this clonotype is medium-sized. Carrying UMI labels, the TRB cDNA libraries were prepared through 5' RACE. TCRdb reprocessed the 5' RACE reads and stores each CDR3 protein as one record, lacking DNA. This table lists roughly 45,000 distinct CDR3 sequences. The source material was naive CXCR3- CD8+ T cells from blood. The subset is: CD45RO-CCR7+CD27+CD95- naive CD8+ T cells lacking CXCR3 (TNR3-). This TCR was recovered from a human donor in good health. Some clones in this sample may be carry-over from other donors' samples. This sequence joins TRBV28 and TRBJ2-1. CDR3 residues: CASSFSGSSYNEQFF.